This TCR beta chain was captured in a study of response to subunit inactivated influenza vaccine. TCRdb redid the calling of the RT-PCR reads with MiXCR, one entry per CDR3 protein. The top ten hold about a tenth of the sample, which has around 580,000 distinct CDR3 sequences, around 11% seen once. Whole-study findings and limits: Authors suggested few new T cells are recruited by each seasonal influenza vaccination.

CDR1 is SGHDN, CDR2 FVKESK, per germline. This CDR3 comprises 15 residues. V dropped 4 bases and J dropped 7; count of bases not matched to a gene: 8. This clonotype was counted between two and nine times. Antigen unknown. The sequence derives from a man between 45 and 60 years old who received an inactivated influenza vaccine. V and J are TRBV14 and TRBJ2-2, with TRBD1 matching over 8 bases. Sequenced material: PBMCs from blood, taken on the day of vaccination. The CDR3 protein is CASSPIGQGIGELFF. The DNA for the CDR3 is TGTGCCAGCAGCCCAATTGGACAGGGCATCGGGGAGCTGTTTTTT.